The rows below give T cell receptor beta chains drawn from one sample of a study of control samples from healthy donors and cancer patients. The repertoire was sequenced with immunoSEQ multiplex PCR; TCRdb's copy has only in-frame clones and lacks some. The table records some 150,000 clones, 91% of them present only once. Sequencing was carried out using blood. These TCRs come from a man aged 30 to 45 in good health. CDR3s leave out the opening cysteine and the closing phenylalanine or tryptophan. A D gene is named only where the DNA matches it firmly. The size of a clone is reported for some rows only, either as once, few or many, or as a class for expanded clones.

v_call,d_call,clone_size,cdr3_aa
TRBV9,.,few,ASSVGASNQPQH
TRBV4-2,.,.,ASSQAPGYGVKNT
TRBV6-5,.,.,ASSQGRPNTGELF
TRBV2,TRBD1,.,ASSLLTGGAYGYT
TRBV5-5,.,.,ASSRLSRVGAGELF
TRBV5-6,.,.,ASSSPPGRPAY
TRBV28,.,.,ASSPQLYGYT
TRBV11-2,.,.,ASSLNKRGTEAF
TRBV5-4,.,.,ASSPEGISSYEQY
TRBV7-3,.,.,ASSLMARAGELF
TRBV4-2,.,.,ASSQGPLDVRGEQY
TRBV2,.,.,ASNWDTTYEQY
TRBV7-3,.,.,ASSLLAGAFNEQF
TRBV5-6,TRBD1,.,ASSWGQVAYEQY
TRBV19,TRBD1,few,ASSTTGGDGYT
TRBV5-1,.,.,ASSPMRTPTDTQY
TRBV5-4,.,.,ASSFYVTGELF